This TCR beta chain was retrieved from a study of blood T cell repertoires in COVID-19. On the study more broadly: The origin of the acute and convalescent COVID-19 samples was the United States, Italy and Spain.

Germline CDR1 and CDR2: MNHEY and SVGAGI. Trimming took 0 bases from V and 5 from J, leaving 11 bases between them. The CDR3 sequence is 14 residues long. Using immunoSEQ multiplex PCR, the repertoire was profiled, and TCRdb retains in-frame clones only, with some absent. Of some 120,000 clones in the sample, 85% to 90% were seen once. The TCR sequence derives from a woman between 50 and 59 years old with acute or convalescent COVID-19. Sequencing used peripheral blood. The J gene is TRBJ2-7, the V gene TRBV6-5; D possibly corresponds to TRBD1 (6 bases). Here the CDR3 reads CASSYSGADDEQYF. The CDR3 DNA follows: TGTGCCAGCAGTTACTCGGGGGCGGACGACGAGCAGTACTTC.